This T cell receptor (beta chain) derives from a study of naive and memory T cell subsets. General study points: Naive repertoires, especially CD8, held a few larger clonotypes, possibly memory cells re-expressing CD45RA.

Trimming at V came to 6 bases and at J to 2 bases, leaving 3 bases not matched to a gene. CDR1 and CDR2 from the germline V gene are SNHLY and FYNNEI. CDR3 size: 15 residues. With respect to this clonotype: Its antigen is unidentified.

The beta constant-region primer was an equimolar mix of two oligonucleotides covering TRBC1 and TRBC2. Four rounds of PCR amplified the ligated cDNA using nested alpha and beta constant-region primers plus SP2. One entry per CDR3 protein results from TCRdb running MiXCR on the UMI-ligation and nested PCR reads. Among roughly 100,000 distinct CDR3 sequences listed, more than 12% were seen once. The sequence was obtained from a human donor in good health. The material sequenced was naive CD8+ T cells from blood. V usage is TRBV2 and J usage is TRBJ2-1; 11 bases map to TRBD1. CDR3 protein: CASRRGQGAYNEQFF. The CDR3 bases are TGTGCCAGCAGAAGGGGACAGGGGGCCTACAATGAGCAGTTCTTC.